The present TCR beta chain was sequenced within a study of T cells in Graves' hyperthyroidism and ophthalmopathy (dated by TCRdb to about 2019). Regarding the research as a whole: Peripheral blood was sampled at the time of initial diagnosis, prior to any treatment. A discovery cohort of roughly 100 patients, roughly 40 with Graves' ophthalmopathy and 57 with stable Graves' hyperthyroidism, was used to find distinguishing TCR V-J signatures. An independent validation cohort of about 20 hyperthyroidism patients and about 15 patients who later progressed to ophthalmopathy tested prospective prediction of ophthalmopathy. The roughly 90 discovery patients were divided at random into training and test sets in a 7:3 ratio. Thyroid tissue and blood T-cell repertoires from six Graves' hyperthyroidism patients were also compared in the study. After sampling, hyperthyroidism patients received methimazole starting at 30 mg daily, and ophthalmopathy patients received high-dose intravenous methylprednisolone. According to the paper, TCR Vbeta CDR3 sequencing was carried out on more than 120 peripheral blood samples, which came from about 45 ophthalmopathy, around 75 hyperthyroidism and roughly 17 progressor patients.

Paper-wide results and their limitations: No statistical method was used to set the sample size in advance, and investigators knew the group allocation. In validation, the model predicted progression to ophthalmopathy with over 60% sensitivity and less than 80% specificity, a median of roughly seven months before onset. Most expanded thyroid clonotypes (frequency above 0.001) were also found in blood, which suggests that blood repertoires may mirror thyroid immune responses. A model built on a 13 V-J signature distinguished ophthalmopathy from stable hyperthyroidism, reaching 87.88% sensitivity and 81.08% specificity in cross-validation and 80%/75% in testing.

The germline V and J ends show losses of 8 bases and 4 bases respectively, and no gene match explains 6 bases of the junction. The CDR3 runs 13 amino acids, cysteine and phenylalanine included. This entry keeps only the CDR3 DNA: 39 bases, framed from base 1. For CDR1 and CDR2, the germline V gene lists MNHNS and SASEGT. Amplification of TCR beta CDR3 regions was carried out from RNA transcripts. The first round of RT-PCR for the TCR CDR3 was performed with the HTBI primer set and the Qiagen OneStep RT-PCR kit. Libraries were constructed in a second round of multiplex PCR, after which size selection and purification were performed. Libraries were sequenced paired-end with 100 bp reads on an Illumina HiSeq2000. The published analysis was carried out like this. SOAPnuke was used to process the raw data, removing reads that contained adapters or uncalled bases, had a mean Phred below 15, or lacked an exact match to the constant primer or identifier. High-quality paired reads were merged with COPE v1.2.5, and unique nucleotide sequences were defined as clonotypes. MiTCR v1.1 was used to align clonotypes to the IMGT TRBV, TRBD and TRBJ reference segments. Analysis was restricted to V-J combinations with a frequency above 0.0001, which covered roughly 99% of repertoires. A TCS score was defined as the ratio between F50 (clonal expansion) and ExV (chaos), using BLOSUM62-based TCRdist between CDR3 peptides within each V-J. Welch's t-statistics and random forest reduced 514 V-J features to roughly 13, which were used in a naive Bayes classifier (R e1071). Clones were called with MiXCR by TCRdb after fastp trimmed the public reads at Q25, and only in-frame beta chains were retained. Rows are unified per CDR3 protein, each entry keeping the most common DNA and genes. The V and J calls reflect TCRdb's pipeline rather than the authors' work. This sample has roughly 380,000 distinct CDR3 sequences in its table, and approximately 19% of those were observed once. The top ten clones comprise around 4% of the sample.

Stable Graves' hyperthyroidism was defined as the absence of progression to ophthalmopathy over 18 months of follow-up. Hyperthyroidism patients were newly diagnosed, had a disease duration of under 2 months, and were aged 18 to 65 years. Patients with uncontrolled infections, other autoimmune diseases, pregnancy or lactation were excluded. Diagnoses were established on the basis of clinical symptoms, serum thyroxine and TRAb, thyroid ultrasound, and orbital computed tomography. Ficoll-Paque density gradient centrifugation was used to isolate PBMCs from approximately 10 ml of fresh peripheral blood. Trizol reagent was used to extract total RNA, and RNA quality was then checked on an Agilent 2100 Bioanalyzer. A word on this clonotype: Its antigen remains unidentified. Base quality data are lacking; no much larger clone is found one base away.

The sequence is built from TRBV6-1 and TRBJ2-5, and 8 bases in between align with TRBD2. The sequenced sample consisted of blood. This receptor was obtained from a woman in her late teens or twenties with Graves' hyperthyroidism. CDR3 loop: CASVAGSAETQYF. The DNA sequence is given as TGTGCCAGCGTAGCGGGGAGTGCAGAGACCCAGTACTTC.